This T cell receptor (beta chain) was sequenced during a study of T cell repertoires in cytomegalovirus infection. Study outcomes and limitations: HLA-C-restricted TCR beta clonotypes specific for CMV led the ex vivo response. Pooled public TCR beta family frequency picked out CMV carriers with the relevant HLA.

The CDR3 length is 14 residues. Trimming cost V 4 bases and J 6 bases, with 13 bases left between them. Germline V gene sequence: CDR1 SGHVS, CDR2 FQNEAQ. TCRdb recomputed calls from the reads with MiXCR, one row per CDR3 protein. The data show around 110,000 distinct CDR3 sequences, around 9.1% seen once. Remarks on this clonotype: No antigen is known for it.

Specimen: PBMCs, sequenced either directly or after in vitro stimulation (not recorded which). The V call is TRBV7-8, the J call TRBJ2-4; D is unresolved. The receptor comes from a human donor in good health (CMV status not recorded). Some clones in this sample may be carry-over from other donors' samples. The CDR3 DNA sequence: TGTGCCAGCAGCTCAGTCGGGCTAGGAAACATTCAGTACTTC. It specifies CASSSVGLGNIQYF.